This TCR beta chain appears in the sequencing data of a study of blood T cell repertoires in COVID-19. Across the whole study: Specimens from acute and convalescent COVID-19 originated in the United States, Italy and Spain. T cells, B-cell-depleted T cells, or PBMCs supplied cDNA or gDNA.

Original handling: Amplified reference gene primers provided the basis for estimating nucleated cell counts. Assay used: immunoSEQ multiplex PCR; TCRdb lists only in-frame clones, some missing. Clonal size and the V and J genes are those of that table, whereas D and trimming came from the DNA. The table includes approximately 330,000 clones, roughly 90% detected once. During active infection, Seattle patients enrolled and were then monitored through disease. V lost 0 bases and J lost 15, with 21 bases in between. The CDR3 extends over 15 amino acids. Germline CDR1 LGHNA, CDR2 YSLEER. The origin of this receptor is a woman aged 40 to 50 with COVID-19, enrolled during active disease. Material: peripheral blood. V gene TRBV4-3 combines with J gene TRBJ2-1, with D perhaps matching TRBD2 (6 bases). Here the CDR3 reads CASSQDNFSGLRPFF. As DNA, the CDR3 is TGCGCCAGCAGCCAAGATAATTTTTCGGGACTCCGTCCGTTCTTC.